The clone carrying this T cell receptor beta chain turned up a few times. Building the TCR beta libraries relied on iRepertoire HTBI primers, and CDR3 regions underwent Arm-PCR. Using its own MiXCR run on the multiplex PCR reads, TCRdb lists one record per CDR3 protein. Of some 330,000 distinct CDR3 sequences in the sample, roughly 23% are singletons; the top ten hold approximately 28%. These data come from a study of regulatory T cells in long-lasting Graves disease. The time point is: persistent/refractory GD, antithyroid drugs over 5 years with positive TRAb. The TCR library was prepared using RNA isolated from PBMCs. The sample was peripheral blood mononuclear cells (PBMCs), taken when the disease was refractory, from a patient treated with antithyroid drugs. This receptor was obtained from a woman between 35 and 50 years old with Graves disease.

The CDR3 loop reads CASSYSNSFYSGRAIYEQYF. The CDR3 DNA reads as TGTGCCAGCAGTTACTCGAATTCTTTTTATAGCGGGAGGGCCATTTACGAGCAGTACTTC. The chain uses TRBV6-2 or TRBV6-3 and TRBJ2-7, with TRBD2 identical over 11 bases. Germline CDR1 reads MNHEY; CDR2 reads SVGEGT. Germline trimming cut 0 bases from V and 4 bases from J; bases unmatched to any gene: 17. The CDR3 spans 20 residues.